A selection of T cell receptor beta chains follows, all from one sample in a study of T-cell reconstitution after alpha-beta-depleted transplantation in children. Via MiXCR, TCRdb re-called the PCR reads, giving one row per CDR3 protein. The sample includes 540,000 or so distinct CDR3 sequences, more than 20% of them seen just once. The sequenced sample was PBMCs, mostly from graft donor cells, obtained 360 days after TCRalphabeta/CD19-depleted stem cell transplant. These receptor sequences come from a boy in the first two years of life who had a stem cell transplant for acute myeloid leukemia, so the T cells may come from the graft donor. The conserved cysteine and the conserved F or W are not part of the CDR3 here. Fields, in order: D gene, V gene, J gene, CDR3 protein. A D gene is named only where the DNA matches it firmly.

D: TRBD1
V: TRBV6-5
J: TRBJ2-7
CDR3: ASSYTPGTGRANEQY

D: .
V: TRBV10-3
J: TRBJ2-1
CDR3: AITPKPSSYNEQF

D: TRBD2
V: TRBV4-3
J: TRBJ2-1
CDR3: ASSQALAGYNEQF

D: .
V: TRBV10-3
J: TRBJ2-1
CDR3: AISKAALGYNEQF

D: .
V: TRBV6-5
J: TRBJ2-7
CDR3: ASSYRQVSHEQY

D: TRBD2
V: TRBV9
J: TRBJ2-1
CDR3: ASSVNSGGVGHEQF

D: TRBD1
V: TRBV9
J: TRBJ2-7
CDR3: ASSSSTGTYEQY

D: .
V: TRBV5-1
J: TRBJ1-1
CDR3: ASSPAVGGQGTEAF

D: TRBD1
V: TRBV29-1
J: TRBJ2-7
CDR3: SVTRDRSYEQY

D: .
V: TRBV12-3/TRBV12-4
J: TRBJ2-1
CDR3: ASSPQARASWSHNEQF

D: .
V: TRBV29-1
J: TRBJ2-5
CDR3: SGLLETQY

D: TRBD2
V: TRBV20-1
J: TRBJ2-1
CDR3: SARDGRGAYNEQF

D: TRBD1
V: TRBV11-2
J: TRBJ1-5
CDR3: ASSPETGNNQPQH

D: .
V: TRBV29-1
J: TRBJ1-2
CDR3: SVVEDGYT

D: .
V: TRBV6-1
J: TRBJ1-5
CDR3: ASSLGGSWNQPQH

D: TRBD2
V: TRBV6-2/TRBV6-3
J: TRBJ2-1
CDR3: ASSQTGTSNEQF

D: .
V: TRBV12-3/TRBV12-4
J: TRBJ2-2
CDR3: ASSPPGVADTGELF

D: .
V: TRBV20-1
J: TRBJ2-1
CDR3: SARVYEAGYSNEQF

D: .
V: TRBV4-1
J: TRBJ2-5
CDR3: ASSQDRVAEGWETQY

D: TRBD2
V: TRBV9
J: TRBJ2-3
CDR3: ASSGSTSGGIADTQY

D: TRBD2
V: TRBV20-1
J: TRBJ2-1
CDR3: SAPSAGGDNEQF

D: .
V: TRBV29-1
J: TRBJ1-1
CDR3: SVAGATTEAF

D: .
V: TRBV6-1
J: TRBJ1-2
CDR3: ASSDRDTNYGYT

D: TRBD2
V: TRBV20-1
J: TRBJ2-3
CDR3: SAQLAGAQDTQY

D: TRBD2
V: TRBV6-5
J: TRBJ2-3
CDR3: ASSYDRAGLGDTQY

D: .
V: TRBV20-1
J: TRBJ2-5
CDR3: SHTGQETQY

D: TRBD1
V: TRBV10-3
J: TRBJ2-3
CDR3: AISGTGQGADTQY

D: .
V: TRBV7-2
J: TRBJ2-7
CDR3: ASSLWGDEQY

D: TRBD2
V: TRBV13
J: TRBJ2-1
CDR3: ASSSRLAVSYNEQF

D: .
V: TRBV21-1
J: TRBJ1-6
CDR3: ASKGREGLYNSPLH

D: .
V: TRBV20-1
J: TRBJ2-3
CDR3: SASDTTDTQY

D: .
V: TRBV2
J: TRBJ2-3
CDR3: ASSVEQASTDTQY

D: .
V: TRBV28
J: TRBJ2-5
CDR3: ASSLSGAGIETQY

D: .
V: TRBV12-3/TRBV12-4
J: TRBJ2-1
CDR3: ASSLRNNEQF

D: .
V: TRBV12-3/TRBV12-4
J: TRBJ1-5
CDR3: ASSPPYSNQPQH

D: .
V: TRBV7-2
J: TRBJ2-2
CDR3: ASSLDLRGHTGELF

D: .
V: TRBV11-2
J: TRBJ2-2
CDR3: ASSLGPDGELF

D: .
V: TRBV10-3
J: TRBJ2-3
CDR3: AISKTMEADTQY

D: .
V: TRBV7-2
J: TRBJ1-5
CDR3: ASSLEDLGNQPQH

D: .
V: TRBV6-5
J: TRBJ1-2
CDR3: ASSYGASYGYT

D: .
V: TRBV12-3/TRBV12-4
J: TRBJ2-1
CDR3: ASSFVPRRGYEQF

D: .
V: TRBV12-3/TRBV12-4
J: TRBJ1-1
CDR3: ASSLRGVVTEAF

D: .
V: TRBV25-1
J: TRBJ1-6
CDR3: ASRPGTGSSYNSPLH

D: TRBD1
V: TRBV12-3/TRBV12-4
J: TRBJ1-1
CDR3: ASSFTGGDTEAF

D: TRBD2
V: TRBV5-6
J: TRBJ2-1
CDR3: AMQRGGAYNEQF

D: .
V: TRBV15
J: TRBJ2-5
CDR3: ATSRDLASYQETQY

D: .
V: TRBV18
J: TRBJ2-2
CDR3: ASSRRTGKRTGELF

D: .
V: TRBV12-3/TRBV12-4
J: TRBJ2-5
CDR3: ASSLSVRETQY

D: .
V: TRBV20-1
J: TRBJ2-5
CDR3: SARQRHIAKSRETQY

D: TRBD1
V: TRBV20-1
J: TRBJ2-3
CDR3: SAWTGFGGDTQY

D: TRBD2
V: TRBV12-3/TRBV12-4
J: TRBJ2-7
CDR3: ASSLPRGVGTYEQY

D: .
V: TRBV6-5
J: TRBJ2-1
CDR3: ASSYRDSSYNEQF

D: .
V: TRBV29-1
J: TRBJ1-4
CDR3: SVEGATNEKLF

D: TRBD1
V: TRBV28
J: TRBJ1-4
CDR3: ASSRDRGNEKLF